This TCR beta chain was captured in a study of T cell responses to AZD1222 COVID-19 vaccine. The study, taken as a whole, reports: Repertoire sampling occurred only after the peak T cell response. Possibly, clonal diversity was underestimated; donors were largely white British and included more females.

As for this clone: Its cognate antigen is unknown.

The assay was immunoSEQ multiplex PCR, and TCRdb's table has in-frame clones only and misses some. The sample lists 180,000 or so clones, around 90% occurring once. Germline V gene lookup returns CDR1 MNHEY and CDR2 SVGEGT. CDR3 length: 14 amino acids. Trimming cost V 2 bases and J 4 bases; bases outside gene matches: 3. This chain links TRBV6-2 or TRBV6-3 with TRBJ1-2, with 8 bases aligning to TRBD1. The origin of this receptor is an adult who received the AZD1222 COVID-19 vaccine. The material was peripheral blood, obtained 28 days after the second AZD1222 dose. This CDR3 reads CASSYHRGVYGYTF. In DNA form, the CDR3 reads TGTGCCAGCAGTTACCACAGGGGGGTCTATGGCTACACCTTC.